The TCR beta chain under discussion was sequenced for a study of CD8+CD57+ T cells in acquired aplastic anemia. An expansion of CD8+CD57+ cells by flow cytometry had been shown in patients chosen for sequencing. Profiling of TCR beta VDJ combinations and CDR3 sequences used genomic DNA as template. TCRdb ran MiXCR on the reads and lists one entry per CDR3 protein. Here the sample spans around 180,000 distinct CDR3 sequences, nearly 50% being singletons. V lost 5 bases and J 5 bases, leaving 14 bases between the germline ends. The CDR3 runs 14 residues. CDR1 and CDR2 from the germline V gene are KGHDR and SFDVKD.

The sample comprised sorted CD4+, CD8+, or CD8+CD57+ T cells (not recorded which) from PBMCs. The gene calls are TRBV24-1 and TRBJ2-5, with D possibly matching TRBD2 (7 bases). The clonotype comes from a human donor with aplastic anemia. The CDR3 nucleotides are TGTGCCACCAGTGCTAGGGGGGGGTCCGAGACCCAGTACTTC. This sequence encodes CATSARGGSETQYF.